The sequence of this T cell receptor (beta chain) was determined in a study of a mutant IDH1 vaccine in newly diagnosed glioma. The CDR3 extends over 14 amino acids. The V end was cut by 4 bases, the J end by 2 bases, with 9 bases between. Germline CDR1 ENHRY, CDR2 SYGVKD. Assay: immunoSEQ multiplex PCR; the TCRdb copy retains only in-frame clones and omits some. The sample shows tens of thousands of clones, roughly four fifths of them seen only once. As to time point: week 47, end of study. Each dose of the vaccine consisted of 300 ug of mutant IDH1 20-mer peptide, with topical imiquimod. Of note for this clone: Its antigen remains unknown.

The rearrangement links TRBV10-3 to TRBJ1-3; a weak D match, TRBD1 (6 bases). The sample in question was PBMCs, obtained from a glioma patient whose treatment included an IDH1 peptide vaccine. The sequence was collected from a man between 35 and 55 years old with glioma. CDR3 sequence reads: CAISVKGAGNTIYF. CDR3 DNA sequence: TGTGCCATCAGTGTGAAGGGGGCTGGAAACACCATATATTTT.